The 26 T cell receptor beta chains below were found in one sample sequenced in a study of CD8 T cells in ankylosing spondylitis. TCRdb reprocessed the 5' RACE reads via MiXCR and lists one record per CDR3 protein. The sample has about 350,000 distinct CDR3 sequences; 20% are singletons. Sequencing was carried out using blood, either unsorted or a sorted T cell fraction (not recorded which). The source is a male donor with ankylosing spondylitis or in good health (not recorded which).

This clonotype was detected only a few times. The rearrangement joins TRBV7-9 to TRBJ2-1, with D possibly being TRBD1 (6 bases). The germline CDR1 and CDR2 sequences are SEHNR and FQNEAQ (reference sequence). V was trimmed by 11 bases and J by 8 bases, leaving 16 bases between them. There are 12 residues in the CDR3. DNA for the CDR3: TGTGCCTCGGGCAGGGGAATCCATGAGCAGTTCTTC. It encodes CASGRGIHEQFF.

This clonotype was seen a handful of times. V and J are TRBV6-4 and TRBJ2-3, with 8 nucleotides matching TRBD1. The V gene's germline CDR1 is MRHNA and CDR2 SNTAGT. Trimming took 6 bases from V and 5 from J; bases not matched to a gene: 10. This CDR3 region has 15 residues. In DNA form, the CDR3 reads TGTGCCAGCAGGGACAGGGAGGATGGGGGAGATACGCAGTATTTT. The encoded protein is CASRDREDGGDTQYF.

V gene TRBV7-9 combines with J gene TRBJ2-7; 8 bases map to TRBD1. CDR3 length equals 16 residues. The germline gives CDR1 SEHNR, CDR2 FQNEAQ (reference sequence). After removal of 5 bases from V and 1 base from J, the junction contained 10 bases not matched to a gene. The CDR3 region has the DNA TGTGCCAGCAGCCCCCCCCGACAGGGGTCTTCCTACGAGCAGTACTTC. Translated, it gives CASSPPRQGSSYEQYF.

The gene calls are TRBV25-1 and TRBJ2-3; D perhaps matches TRBD2 (6 bases). The CDR3 totals 16 residues. Trimming removed 4 bases at V and 4 bases at J, with 18 bases between. The germline V gene encodes CDR1 MGHDK and CDR2 SYGVNS. CDR3 region: CASSVQRLGLADTQYF. DNA for the CDR3: TGTGCCAGCAGTGTCCAAAGACTAGGACTTGCAGATACGCAGTATTTT.

This clonotype was seen more than once but under ten times. The rearrangement uses TRBV7-8 and TRBJ2-3, with a tentative D call TRBD1 (5 bases). The CDR3 extends over 16 amino acids. CDR1 SGHVS and CDR2 FQNEAQ come from the germline V gene. The germline V and J ends were trimmed by 1 base and 2 bases, with 13 bases remaining between them. The CDR3 region is CASSLGQSRVTDTQYF. Here the CDR3 DNA reads TGTGCCAGCAGCTTAGGACAGTCTAGGGTCACAGATACGCAGTATTTT.

The rearrangement links TRBV11-2 to TRBJ2-7; 8 nucleotides align to TRBD1. The junction had 9 bases not matched to a gene; V was cut back by 4 bases and J by 1 base. The CDR3 is made up of 16 amino acids. CDR1 SGHAT and CDR2 FQNNGV come from the germline V gene. This chain's CDR3 is CASSSGDRTGSYEQYF. The CDR3 DNA follows: TGTGCCAGCAGCTCGGGGGACAGGACGGGTTCCTACGAGCAGTACTTC.

This clonotype was seen a few times. The V and J genes are TRBV5-1 and TRBJ2-2; D assignment may be TRBD1 or TRBD2 (5 bases each). Trimming removed 4 bases from V and 0 bases from J, with 13 bases in between. Germline CDR1 reads SGHRS; CDR2 reads YFSETQ. The CDR3 has 16 amino acids. CDR3 sequence reads: CASSGYRGPNTGELFF. CDR3 DNA sequence: TGCGCCAGCAGCGGTTACCGGGGCCCGAACACCGGGGAGCTGTTTTTT.

At least ten counts were recorded for this clonotype. The chain recombines TRBV9 with TRBJ2-1, with D uncertain. The V end lost 2 bases, the J end lost 3 bases, and 12 bases lay between the germline ends. The V gene's germline CDR1 is SGDLS and CDR2 YYNGEE. There are 15 residues in the CDR3. Here the CDR3 reads CASSVLPNLYNEQFF. As DNA, the CDR3 is TGTGCCAGCAGCGTGCTACCAAACCTCTACAATGAGCAGTTCTTC.

There are a few counts of this clonotype. As DNA, the CDR3 is TGTGCCACCAGCAGAGATCTCCCCAGGGGAACAGATACGCAGTATTTT. Translating gives CATSRDLPRGTDTQYF. This rearrangement joins TRBV15 to TRBJ2-3, with D tentatively TRBD1 (6 bases). From germline, CDR1 is LNHNV and CDR2 YYDKDF (reference sequence). The CDR3 extends over 16 amino acids. With 0 bases removed from V and 3 bases from J, the gap between germline ends came to 13 bases.

The sample holds one count of this clonotype. The chain carries TRBV6-1 and TRBJ2-5; 14 bases are shared with TRBD2. Germline trimming cut 2 bases from V and 3 bases from J; bases unmatched to any gene: 8. The germline V gene encodes CDR1 MNHNS and CDR2 SASEGT. This CDR3 has 18 residues. CDR3: CASSEWGTSGGWEETQYF. The CDR3 bases are TGTGCCAGCAGTGAATGGGGGACTAGCGGGGGCTGGGAAGAGACCCAGTACTTC.

This chain joins TRBV19 and TRBJ2-7; weak D call: TRBD1 (5 bases). The germline V gene has CDR1 LNHDA and CDR2 SQIVND (reference sequence). The V end lost 3 bases, the J end lost 4 bases, and 13 bases lay between the germline ends. The length of the CDR3 is 14 residues. DNA of the CDR3: TGTGCCAGTAGTATGGCCAGGGTTGGATACGAGCAGTACTTC. Translated: CASSMARVGYEQYF.

The V and J genes are TRBV15 and TRBJ2-5, with D possibly TRBD2 on 6 matching bases. V lost 5 bases and J lost 2, with 21 bases in between. The germline CDR1 and CDR2 sequences are LNHNV and YYDKDF (reference sequence). The CDR3 runs to 17 residues. The CDR3 region has the DNA TGTGCCACCAGCTCACTAGGCGGGGAGCTGGGGCAAGAGACCCAGTACTTC. It encodes CATSSLGGELGQETQYF.

V gene TRBV9 combines with J gene TRBJ2-3; D gene unclear. Trimming cost V 2 bases and J 4 bases, with 8 bases left between them. CDR1 is SGDLS and CDR2 is YYNGEE in the germline V gene. The CDR3 loop spans 13 amino acids. Here the CDR3 DNA reads TGTGCCAGCAGCGTGGATAGAGCAGATACGCAGTATTTT. Its translation is CASSVDRADTQYF.

This clonotype came up many times. This rearrangement joins TRBV2 to TRBJ1-2, with 9 bases fitting TRBD1. The germline V gene encodes CDR1 SNHLY and CDR2 FYNNEI. This CDR3 spans 16 amino acids. J gave up 6 bases and V 8 bases, and 16 bases lay outside the gene matches. CDR3 sequence: CASFDTGTGRSHGYTF. The CDR3 region has the DNA TGTGCCAGCTTTGACACCGGGACAGGGCGATCCCATGGCTACACCTTC.

In its sample, this clonotype was seen a few times. The chain employs TRBV28 and TRBJ1-5; D is ambiguous. The ends were cut back, 6 bases at V and 3 bases at J, with 12 bases in the middle. The CDR3 has 14 residues. Germline assignment: CDR1 MDHEN and CDR2 SYDVKM. DNA of the CDR3: TGTGCCAGCAGCCCAGACACTTTCAATCAGCCCCAGCATTTT. The encoded protein is CASSPDTFNQPQHF.

This clonotype was detected only a few times. The rearrangement uses TRBV29-1 and TRBJ2-5; D might be TRBD2 (5 bases). Per germline, CDR1 SQVTM and CDR2 ANQGSEA. The germline V and J ends were trimmed by 7 bases and 3 bases, with 12 bases remaining between them. This CDR3 spans 12 amino acids. DNA of the CDR3: TGCAGCGCCCTGGGAGAGGAAGAGACCCAGTACTTC. Translated: CSALGEEETQYF.

This clonotype was detected only a few times. The CDR3 DNA is TGTGCCAGCATCTTTGGCGGGGGGGCGCCCAATGAGCAGTTCTTC. Its protein product is CASIFGGGAPNEQFF. The V and J genes are TRBV6-1 and TRBJ2-1, with 9 nucleotides matching TRBD2. V shed 7 bases, J shed 6 bases, and the junction held 10 bases outside the gene matches. Germline V lookup: CDR1 MNHNS, CDR2 SASEGT. This CDR3 has 15 residues.

This clonotype was recorded a few times. The chain has TRBV20-1 and TRBJ1-2, with D possibly matching TRBD1 (5 bases). The CDR3 has 15 amino acids. V was shortened by 5 bases and J by 8 bases, with 24 bases between the two germline ends. Germline-derived CDR1 and CDR2 are DFQATT and SNEGSKA (reference sequence). In DNA form, the CDR3 reads TGCAGTGCTCCAAAATACTCCACAGGCGTCCGGGGCTACACCTTC. Translating it yields CSAPKYSTGVRGYTF.

This clonotype was seen more than once but under ten times. V and J are TRBV7-9 and TRBJ2-5; D gene unclear. The CDR3 spans 12 residues. From germline, CDR1 is SEHNR and CDR2 FQNEAQ (reference sequence). Trimming removed 6 bases at V and 5 bases at J, with 10 bases between. The CDR3 DNA reads as TGTGCCAGCAGTGGGGTAGGGGAGACCCAGTACTTC. This translates into CASSGVGETQYF.

This clonotype was observed a handful of times. V gene TRBV29-1 combines with J gene TRBJ2-1; perhaps D is TRBD1 or TRBD2 (5 bases each). Germline CDR1 SQVTM, CDR2 ANQGSEA. The CDR3 covers 13 residues. The V and J ends lost 0 bases and 16 bases respectively, with 19 bases between them. The CDR3 is CSVEETGAPLRFF. The CDR3 DNA is TGCAGCGTTGAAGAAACCGGGGCCCCTTTGCGATTCTTC.

V is TRBV6-2 or TRBV6-3 and J is TRBJ2-7, with D maybe TRBD1 (6 bases). The V gene's germline CDR1 is MNHEY and CDR2 SVGEGT. The CDR3 is made up of 14 amino acids. V was pared by 2 bases and J by 5 bases, with 13 bases between. The CDR3 loop is CASSYNPAGDEQYF. CDR3 DNA: TGTGCCAGCAGTTACAACCCGGCAGGGGACGAGCAGTACTTC.

This clonotype was seen only a few times. The rearrangement joins TRBV27 to TRBJ2-7; D possibly corresponds to TRBD2 (6 bases). Germline CDR1 is MNHEY and CDR2 is SMNVEV (reference sequence). This CDR3 is built from 14 residues. The germline V and J ends were trimmed by 5 bases and 4 bases, with 15 bases remaining between them. This CDR3 reads CASSPLLASYEQYF. CDR3 coding DNA: TGTGCCAGCAGTCCCTTACTAGCCTCGTACGAGCAGTACTTC.

As concerns this clonotype: No DNA is shown, since the ends of the CDR3 on it are uncertain; the CDR3 is the one TCRdb lists. The rearrangement links TRBV21-1 to TRBJ2-7; the DNA was not used to check the table's D call, TRBD2. TRBV21-1 is a listed pseudogene. The CDR3 sequence runs 17 residues, both termini included. CDR3 region: CASSKAWARGIGYEQYF.

The chain recombines TRBV29-1 with TRBJ2-5; TRBD2 might be the D (5 bases). This CDR3 comprises 15 residues. Per germline, CDR1 SQVTM and CDR2 ANQGSEA. Trimming took 0 bases from V and 2 from J, leaving 13 bases between them. DNA for the CDR3: TGCAGCGTTGAAGATACGGAGGTGGAACAAGAGACCCAGTACTTC. Protein sequence: CSVEDTEVEQETQYF.

This clonotype was recorded a few times. V gene TRBV9 combines with J gene TRBJ2-3; 10 nucleotides line up with TRBD1. There are 16 residues in the CDR3. CDR1 SGDLS and CDR2 YYNGEE come from the germline V gene. Trimming took 4 bases from V and 4 from J; bases not matched to a gene: 9. The CDR3 DNA follows: TGTGCCAGCAGCTCACCGGGACAGGGGTTCGCAGATACGCAGTATTTT. This gives the protein CASSSPGQGFADTQYF.

Many counts were recorded for this clonotype. The chain uses TRBV4-1 and TRBJ2-2, with 7 bases aligning to TRBD1. The CDR3 has 14 residues. The germline V gene has CDR1 MGHRA and CDR2 YSYEKL. V gave up 1 base and J gave up 7 bases; unmatched junction bases: 3. DNA of the CDR3: TGCGCCAGCAGCCAAGGACAGGGTGACGGGGAGCTGTTTTTT. The encoded protein is CASSQGQGDGELFF.